This TCR beta chain appears in the sequencing data of a study of Graves' ophthalmopathy and Graves' hyperthyroidism. Overall study findings and caveats: With a specificity of around 77% and a sensitivity of approximately 68%, the model predicted ophthalmopathy progression. Distinction of ophthalmopathy from stable hyperthyroidism by a 13-signature model reached approximately 88% sensitivity and 81.08% specificity. A majority of expanded thyroid clonotypes exceeding 0.001 frequency were likewise present in blood.

Other autoimmune diseases, uncontrolled infections, pregnancy and lactation each led to patient exclusion. This clonotype was seen ten or more times. Its antigen remains unidentified. Amplification targeted the TCR beta CDR3 regions, with RNA transcripts as the source material. RT-PCR in the first round used HTBI primers; a second-round multiplex PCR followed. TCRdb called the multiplex PCR reads again in MiXCR, with one record for every CDR3 protein. The repertoire consists of a few hundred thousand distinct CDR3 sequences, with approximately 35% occurring once and the leading ten covering about 4.2%. The CDR3 covers 12 residues. Germline lookup yields CDR1 SEHNR and CDR2 FQNEAQ (reference sequence). V was trimmed by 8 bases and J by 3 bases, leaving 10 bases between them.

Sequenced sample: peripheral blood or thyroid tissue (not recorded which). The genes are TRBV7-9 and TRBJ1-1; D unresolved. The source of this sequence is an adult man with Graves' hyperthyroidism. The CDR3 region is CASDAGYTEAFF. Written as DNA, the CDR3 is TGTGCCAGCGACGCCGGCTACACTGAAGCTTTCTTT.